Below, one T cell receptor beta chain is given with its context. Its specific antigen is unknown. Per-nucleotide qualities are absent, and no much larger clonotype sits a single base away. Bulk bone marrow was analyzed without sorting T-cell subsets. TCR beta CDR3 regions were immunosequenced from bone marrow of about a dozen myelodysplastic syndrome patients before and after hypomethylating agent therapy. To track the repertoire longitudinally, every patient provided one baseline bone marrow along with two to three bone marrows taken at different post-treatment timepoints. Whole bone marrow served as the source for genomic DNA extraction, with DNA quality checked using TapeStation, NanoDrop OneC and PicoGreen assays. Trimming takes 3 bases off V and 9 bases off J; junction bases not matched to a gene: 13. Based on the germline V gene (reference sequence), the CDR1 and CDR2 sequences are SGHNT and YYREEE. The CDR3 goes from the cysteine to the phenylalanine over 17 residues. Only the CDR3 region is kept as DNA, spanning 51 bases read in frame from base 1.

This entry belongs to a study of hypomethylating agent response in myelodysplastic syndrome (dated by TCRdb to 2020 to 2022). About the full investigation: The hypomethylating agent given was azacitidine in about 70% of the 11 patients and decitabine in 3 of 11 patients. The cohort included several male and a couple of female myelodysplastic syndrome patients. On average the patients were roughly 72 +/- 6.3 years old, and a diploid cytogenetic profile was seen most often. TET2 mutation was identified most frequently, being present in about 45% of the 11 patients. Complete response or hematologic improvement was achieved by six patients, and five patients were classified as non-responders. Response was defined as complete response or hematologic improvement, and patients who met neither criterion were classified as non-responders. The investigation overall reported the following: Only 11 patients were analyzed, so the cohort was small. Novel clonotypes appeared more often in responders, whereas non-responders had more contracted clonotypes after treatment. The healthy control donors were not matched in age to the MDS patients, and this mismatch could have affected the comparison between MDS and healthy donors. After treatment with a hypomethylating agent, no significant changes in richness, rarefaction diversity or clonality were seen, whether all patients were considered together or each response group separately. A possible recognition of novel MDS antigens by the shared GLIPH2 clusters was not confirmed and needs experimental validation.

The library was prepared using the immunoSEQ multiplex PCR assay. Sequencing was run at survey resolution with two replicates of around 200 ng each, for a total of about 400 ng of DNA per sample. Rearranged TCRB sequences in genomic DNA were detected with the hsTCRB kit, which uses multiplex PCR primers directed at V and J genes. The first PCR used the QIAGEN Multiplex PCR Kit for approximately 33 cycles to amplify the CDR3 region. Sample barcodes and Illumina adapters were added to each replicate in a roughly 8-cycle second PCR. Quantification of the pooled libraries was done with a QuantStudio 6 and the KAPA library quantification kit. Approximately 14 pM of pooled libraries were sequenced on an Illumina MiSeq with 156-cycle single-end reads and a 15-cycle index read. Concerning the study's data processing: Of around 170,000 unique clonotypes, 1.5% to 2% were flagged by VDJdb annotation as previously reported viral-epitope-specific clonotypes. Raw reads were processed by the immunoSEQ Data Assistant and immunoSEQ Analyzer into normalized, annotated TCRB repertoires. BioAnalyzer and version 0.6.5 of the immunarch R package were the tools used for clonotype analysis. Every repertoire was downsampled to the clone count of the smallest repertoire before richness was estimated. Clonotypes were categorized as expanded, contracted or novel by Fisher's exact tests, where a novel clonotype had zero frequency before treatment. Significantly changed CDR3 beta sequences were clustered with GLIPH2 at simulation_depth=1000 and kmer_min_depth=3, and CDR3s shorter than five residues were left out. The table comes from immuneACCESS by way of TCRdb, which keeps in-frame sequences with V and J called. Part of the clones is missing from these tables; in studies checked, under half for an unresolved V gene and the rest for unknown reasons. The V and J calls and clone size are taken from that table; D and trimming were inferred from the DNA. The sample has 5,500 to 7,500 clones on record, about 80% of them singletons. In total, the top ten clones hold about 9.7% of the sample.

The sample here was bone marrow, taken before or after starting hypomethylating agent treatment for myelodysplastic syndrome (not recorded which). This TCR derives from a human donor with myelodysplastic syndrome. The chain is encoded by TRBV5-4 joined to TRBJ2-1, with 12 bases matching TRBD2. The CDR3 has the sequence CASSSGGLAGGIGEQFF. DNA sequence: TGTGCCAGCAGCTCAGGGGGGCTAGCGGGAGGGATTGGTGAGCAGTTCTTC. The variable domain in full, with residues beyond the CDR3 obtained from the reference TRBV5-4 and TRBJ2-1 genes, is ETGVTQSPTHLIKTRGQQVTLRCSSQSGHNTVSWYQQALGQGPQFIFQYYREEENGRGNFPPRFSGLQFPNYSSELNVNALELDDSALYLCASSSGGLAGGIGEQFFGPGTRLTVL.